The rows below give T cell receptor beta chains drawn from one sample of a study of blood T cell repertoires in COVID-19. Sequencing used immunoSEQ multiplex PCR; TCRdb keeps in-frame clones, though not all of them. The sample contains 15,000 to 20,000 clones, 87% of which appear only once. What was sequenced was peripheral blood. These receptors came from a man aged 50-60 years with active COVID-19. Both conserved end residues are part of each CDR3. The D gene is left open where the match is weak. Size tells how often a clone was seen (once, few, many) or the class of an expanded clone, and some rows leave it out.

>TRBV7-2|few|TRBJ2-7|-
TGTGCCAGCAGCCTAGACCCATACAGCTCCTACGAGCAGTACTTC
CASSLDPYSSYEQYF
>TRBV2|-|TRBJ2-1|-
TGTGCCAGCAGCCCCGGCGATAGCGAGCCGTTCTTC
CASSPGDSEPFF
>TRBV6-2/TRBV6-3|-|TRBJ1-4|TRBD1
TGTGCCAGCAGCGAACCGGGACAGGGCTATGAAAAACTGTTTTTT
CASSEPGQGYEKLFF
>TRBV11-2|-|TRBJ2-1|TRBD2
TGTGCCAGCACCGTGGGAGGGAGCTCCTACAATGAGCAGTTCTTC
CASTVGGSSYNEQFF
>TRBV7-9|-|TRBJ2-4|TRBD2
TGTGCCAGCAGCTTAGGACTAGCTCACAAAGGTGACATTCAGTACTTC
CASSLGLAHKGDIQYF
>TRBV2|-|TRBJ2-1|-
TGTGCCAGCAACTTCGTGGGGGGCTCCTACAATGAGCAGTTCTTC
CASNFVGGSYNEQFF
>TRBV7-8|-|TRBJ2-3|-
TGTGCCAGCAGGATCCGGAGTACAGATACGCAGTATTTT
CASRIRSTDTQYF
>TRBV9|-|TRBJ2-1|-
TGTGCCAGCAGCGTAGAGCCTAGCGAGTCGAATGAGCAGTTCTTC
CASSVEPSESNEQFF
>TRBV27|-|TRBJ2-1|-
TGTGCCAGCAGTTCTAGGACAGTGGTCAATGAGCAGTTCTTC
CASSSRTVVNEQFF
>TRBV19|-|TRBJ2-7|TRBD1
TGTGCCAGTAGTCCAACACGGACAGGGTACGAGCAGTACTTC
CASSPTRTGYEQYF